This T cell receptor (beta chain) originates from a study of T cell responses to AZD1222 COVID-19 vaccine. The table lists this clone with a count of one. The antigen remains unidentified. The study, taken as a whole, reports: The repertoires were collected only after the peak T cell response. White British ancestry dominated among donors, who included more females, and clonal diversity was possibly underestimated. Recipients of two AZD1222 doses showed rising Spike-specific TCR breadth and depth.

Assay: immunoSEQ multiplex PCR; the TCRdb copy retains only in-frame clones and omits some. The sample contains 180,000 or so clones, around 90% of which appear only once. Trimming left V 3 bases short and J 6 bases short, with 14 bases between. The length of the CDR3 is 14 residues. Germline lookup yields CDR1 LGHDT and CDR2 YNNKEL (reference sequence). This chain connects TRBV3-1 (or the pseudogene TRBV3-2) to TRBJ1-1; D is undetermined. The source of this sequence is an adult who received the AZD1222 COVID-19 vaccine. The sequences come from peripheral blood, collected 28 days after the second AZD1222 dose. The CDR3 DNA is TGTGCCAGCAGCCATGATGATCGGGCCGCTGAAGCTTTCTTT. Protein sequence: CASSHDDRAAEAFF.